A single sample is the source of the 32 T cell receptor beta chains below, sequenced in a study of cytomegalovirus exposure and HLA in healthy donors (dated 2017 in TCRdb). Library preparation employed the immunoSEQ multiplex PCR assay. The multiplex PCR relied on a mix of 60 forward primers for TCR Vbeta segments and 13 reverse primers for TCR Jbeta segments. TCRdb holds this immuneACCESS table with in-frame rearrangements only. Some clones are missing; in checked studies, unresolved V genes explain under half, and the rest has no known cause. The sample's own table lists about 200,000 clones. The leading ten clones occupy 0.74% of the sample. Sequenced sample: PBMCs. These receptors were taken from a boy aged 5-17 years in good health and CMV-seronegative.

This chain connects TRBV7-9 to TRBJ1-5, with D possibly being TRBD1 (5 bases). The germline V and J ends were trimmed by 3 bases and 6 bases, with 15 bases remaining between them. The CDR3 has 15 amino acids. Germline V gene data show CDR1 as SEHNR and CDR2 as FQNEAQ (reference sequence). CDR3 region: CASSLGGVAAQPQHF. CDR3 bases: TGTGCCAGCAGCTTGGGAGGGGTGGCGGCTCAGCCCCAGCATTTT.

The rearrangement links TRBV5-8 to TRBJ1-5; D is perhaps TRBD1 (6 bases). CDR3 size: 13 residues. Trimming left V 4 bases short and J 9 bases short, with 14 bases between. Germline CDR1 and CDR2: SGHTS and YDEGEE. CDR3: CASSLNRALPQHF. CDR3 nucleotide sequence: TGTGCCAGCAGCCTGAACAGGGCACTGCCCCAGCATTTT. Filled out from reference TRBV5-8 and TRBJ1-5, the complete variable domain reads EAGVTQSPTHLIKTRGQQATLRCSPISGHTSVYWYQQALGLGLQFLLWYDEGEERNRGNFPPRFSGRQFPNYSSELNVNALELEDSALYLCASSLNRALPQHFGDGTRLSIL.

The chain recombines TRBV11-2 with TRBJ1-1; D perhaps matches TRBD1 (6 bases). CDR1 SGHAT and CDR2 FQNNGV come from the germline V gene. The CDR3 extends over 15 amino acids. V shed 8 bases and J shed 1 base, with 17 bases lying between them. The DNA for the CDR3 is TGTGCCAGCTGGGACTACAGGGTGGGGAACACTGAAGCTTTCTTT. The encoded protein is CASWDYRVGNTEAFF. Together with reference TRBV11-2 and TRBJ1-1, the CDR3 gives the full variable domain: EAGVAQSPRYKIIEKRQSVAFWCNPISGHATLYWYQQILGQGPKLLIQFQNNGVVDDSQLPKDRFSAERLKGVDSTLKIQPAKLEDSAVYLCASWDYRVGNTEAFFGQGTRLTVV.

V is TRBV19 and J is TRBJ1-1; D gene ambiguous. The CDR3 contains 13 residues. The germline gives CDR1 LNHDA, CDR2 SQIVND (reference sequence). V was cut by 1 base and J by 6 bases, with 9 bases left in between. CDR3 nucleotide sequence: TGTGCCAGTAGTATAGGAGGGATCGCTGAAGCTTTCTTT. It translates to CASSIGGIAEAFF.

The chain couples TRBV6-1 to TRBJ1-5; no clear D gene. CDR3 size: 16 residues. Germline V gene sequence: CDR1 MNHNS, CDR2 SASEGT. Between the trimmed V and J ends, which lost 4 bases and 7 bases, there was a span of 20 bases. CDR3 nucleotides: TGTGCCAGCAGTGCTCCTCTTAGGAGGGCGGGGCAGCCCCAGCATTTT. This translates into CASSAPLRRAGQPQHF.

In nucleotides, the CDR3 is TGTGCCTGGAACAAAGCGGGGGGTCTATGGGATGAGCAGTTCTTC. Its protein product is CAWNKAGGLWDEQFF. V and J are TRBV30 and TRBJ2-1, with 9 bases that match TRBD2. The V gene end was trimmed by 4 bases and the J gene end by 8 bases; junction bases not matched to a gene: 12. Germline CDR1 and CDR2: GTSNPN and SVGIG (reference sequence). The CDR3 totals 15 residues.

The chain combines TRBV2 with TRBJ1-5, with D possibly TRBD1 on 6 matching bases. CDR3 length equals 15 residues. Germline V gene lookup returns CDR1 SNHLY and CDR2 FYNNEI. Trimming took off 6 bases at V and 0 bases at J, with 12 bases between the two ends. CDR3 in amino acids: CASRPRDNSNQPQHF. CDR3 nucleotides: TGTGCCAGCAGGCCCCGGGACAATAGCAATCAGCCCCAGCATTTT.

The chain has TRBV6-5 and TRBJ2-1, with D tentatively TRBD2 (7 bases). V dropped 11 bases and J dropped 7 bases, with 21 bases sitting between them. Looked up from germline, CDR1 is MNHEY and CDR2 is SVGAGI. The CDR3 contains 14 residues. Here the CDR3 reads CAVHGGPSGNEQFF. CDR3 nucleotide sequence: TGTGCCGTACACGGGGGGCCCTCGGGAAATGAGCAGTTCTTC.

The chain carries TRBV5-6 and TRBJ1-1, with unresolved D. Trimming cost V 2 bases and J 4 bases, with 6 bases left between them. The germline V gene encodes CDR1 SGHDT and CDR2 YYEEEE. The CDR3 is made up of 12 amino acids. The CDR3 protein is CASSFGGTEAFF. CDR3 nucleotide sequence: TGTGCCAGCAGCTTCGGTGGCACTGAAGCTTTCTTT.

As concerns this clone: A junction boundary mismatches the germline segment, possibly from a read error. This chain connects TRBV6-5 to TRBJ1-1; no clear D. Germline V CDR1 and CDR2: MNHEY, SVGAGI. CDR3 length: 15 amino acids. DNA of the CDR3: TGTGTCAGCAGTTTCCCCGGGAAGGGGAACACTGAAGCTTTCTTT. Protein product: CVSSFPGKGNTEAFF.

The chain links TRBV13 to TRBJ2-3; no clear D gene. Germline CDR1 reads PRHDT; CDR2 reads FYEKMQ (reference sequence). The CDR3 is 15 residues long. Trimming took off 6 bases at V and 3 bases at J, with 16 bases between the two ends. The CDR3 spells CASSSSWSATDTQYF. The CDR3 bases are TGTGCCAGCAGTTCTAGTTGGTCGGCAACAGATACGCAGTATTTT.

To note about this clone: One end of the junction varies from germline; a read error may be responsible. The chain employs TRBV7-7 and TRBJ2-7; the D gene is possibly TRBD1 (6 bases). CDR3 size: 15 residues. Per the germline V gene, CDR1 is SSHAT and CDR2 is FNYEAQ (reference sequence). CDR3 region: CASSLGQGLSYEQYF. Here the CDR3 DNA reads TGTGCTAGCAGCTTGGGGCAGGGGCTCTCCTACGAGCAGTACTTC.

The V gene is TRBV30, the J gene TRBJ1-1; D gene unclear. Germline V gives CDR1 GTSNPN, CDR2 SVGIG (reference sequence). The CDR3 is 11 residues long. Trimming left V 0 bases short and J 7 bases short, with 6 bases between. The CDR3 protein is CAWSVQYEAFF. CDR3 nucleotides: TGTGCCTGGAGTGTACAGTATGAAGCTTTCTTT. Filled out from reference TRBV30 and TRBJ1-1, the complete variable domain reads SQTIHQWPATLVQPVGSPLSLECTVEGTSNPNLYWYRQAAGRGLQLLFYSVGIGQISSEVPQNLSASRPQDRQFILSSKKLLLSDSGFYLCAWSVQYEAFFGQGTRLTVV.

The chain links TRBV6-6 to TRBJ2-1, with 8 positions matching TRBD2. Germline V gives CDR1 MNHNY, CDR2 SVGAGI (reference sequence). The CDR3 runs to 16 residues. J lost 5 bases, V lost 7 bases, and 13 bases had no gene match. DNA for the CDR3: TGTGCCAGCAAGGATGGAACGGGGGGGCAGGACAATGAGCAGTTCTTC. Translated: CASKDGTGGQDNEQFF.

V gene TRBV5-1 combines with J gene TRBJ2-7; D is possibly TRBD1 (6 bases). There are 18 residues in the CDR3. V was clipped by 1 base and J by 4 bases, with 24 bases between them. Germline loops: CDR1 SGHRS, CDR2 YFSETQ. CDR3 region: CASSLLGKQGSGGYEQYF. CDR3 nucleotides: TGCGCCAGCAGCTTGTTGGGTAAACAGGGTTCGGGCGGGTACGAGCAGTACTTC.

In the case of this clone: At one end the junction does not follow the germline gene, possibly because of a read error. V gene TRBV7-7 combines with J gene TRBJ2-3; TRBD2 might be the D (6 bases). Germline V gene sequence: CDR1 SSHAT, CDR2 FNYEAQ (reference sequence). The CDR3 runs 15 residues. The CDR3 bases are TGTGCTAGCAGCTTAGGGACTGTGGGTTCTGATACGCAGTATTTT. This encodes CASSLGTVGSDTQYF.

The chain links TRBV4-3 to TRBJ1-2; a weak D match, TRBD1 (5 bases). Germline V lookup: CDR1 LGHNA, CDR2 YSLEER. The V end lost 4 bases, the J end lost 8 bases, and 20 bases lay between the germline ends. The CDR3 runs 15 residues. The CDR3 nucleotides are TGCGCCAGCAGCCTAGATAGGGGTGCGGCGTGGGGCTACACCTTC. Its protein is CASSLDRGAAWGYTF.

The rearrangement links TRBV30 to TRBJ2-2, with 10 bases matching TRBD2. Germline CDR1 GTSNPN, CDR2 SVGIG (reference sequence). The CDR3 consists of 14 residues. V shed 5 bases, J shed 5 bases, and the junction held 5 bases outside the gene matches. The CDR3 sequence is CAWDLAGVTGELFF. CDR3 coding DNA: TGTGCCTGGGACCTAGCGGGGGTTACCGGGGAGCTGTTTTTT.

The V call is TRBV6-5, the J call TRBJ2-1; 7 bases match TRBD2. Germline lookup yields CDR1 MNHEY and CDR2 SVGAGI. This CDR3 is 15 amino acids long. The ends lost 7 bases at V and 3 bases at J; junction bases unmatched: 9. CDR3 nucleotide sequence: TGTGCCAGCACCTCCCCCCGGGGGGACTACAATGAGCAGTTCTTC. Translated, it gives CASTSPRGDYNEQFF.

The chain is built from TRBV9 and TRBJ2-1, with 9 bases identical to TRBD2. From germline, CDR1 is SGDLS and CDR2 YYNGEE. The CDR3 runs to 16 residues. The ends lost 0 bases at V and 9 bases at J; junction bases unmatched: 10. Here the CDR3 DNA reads TGTGCCAGCAGCGTAGTTAGCGGGGGCGCAATCGGTGAGCAGTTCTTC. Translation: CASSVVSGGAIGEQFF. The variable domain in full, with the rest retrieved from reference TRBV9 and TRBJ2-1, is DSGVTQTPKHLITATGQRVTLRCSPRSGDLSVYWYQQSLDQGLQFLIQYYNGEERAKGNILERFSAQQFPDLHSELNLSSLELGDSALYFCASSVVSGGAIGEQFFGPGTRLTVL.

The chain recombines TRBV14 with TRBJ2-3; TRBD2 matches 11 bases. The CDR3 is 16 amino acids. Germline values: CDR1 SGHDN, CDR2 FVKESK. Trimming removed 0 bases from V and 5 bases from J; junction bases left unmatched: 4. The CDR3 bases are TGTGCCAGCAGCCAAGATGGCCTAGCGGGAGGAGATACGCAGTATTTT. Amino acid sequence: CASSQDGLAGGDTQYF.

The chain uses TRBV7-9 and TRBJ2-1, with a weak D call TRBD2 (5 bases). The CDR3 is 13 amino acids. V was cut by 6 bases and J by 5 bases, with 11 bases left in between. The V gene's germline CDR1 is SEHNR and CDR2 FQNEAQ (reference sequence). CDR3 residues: CASRSGRNNEQFF. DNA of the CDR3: TGTGCCAGCAGAAGCGGACGGAACAATGAGCAGTTCTTC.

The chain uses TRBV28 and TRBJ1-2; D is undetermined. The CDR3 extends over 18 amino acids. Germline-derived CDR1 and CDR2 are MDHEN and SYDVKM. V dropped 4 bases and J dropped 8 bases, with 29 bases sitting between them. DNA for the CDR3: TGTGCCAGCAGTTCCCCTCGTTGGCCCGCCGCCGGGATGAAGGGCTACACCTTC. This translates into CASSSPRWPAAGMKGYTF.

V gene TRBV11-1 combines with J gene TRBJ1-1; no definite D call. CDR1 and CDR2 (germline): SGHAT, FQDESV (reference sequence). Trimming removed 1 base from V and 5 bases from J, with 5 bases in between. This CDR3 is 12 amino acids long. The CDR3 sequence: CASSLVETEAFF. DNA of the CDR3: TGTGCCAGCAGCTTAGTAGAGACTGAAGCTTTCTTT. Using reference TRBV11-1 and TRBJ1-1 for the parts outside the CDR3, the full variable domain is EAEVAQSPRYKITEKSQAVAFWCDPISGHATLYWYRQILGQGPELLVQFQDESVVDDSQLPKDRFSAERLKGVDSTLKIQPAELGDSAMYLCASSLVETEAFFGQGTRLTVV.

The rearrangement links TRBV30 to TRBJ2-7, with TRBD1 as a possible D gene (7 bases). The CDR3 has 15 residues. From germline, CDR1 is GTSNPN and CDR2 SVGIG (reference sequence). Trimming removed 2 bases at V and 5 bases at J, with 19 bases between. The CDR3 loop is CAWSLFGGGGHEQYF. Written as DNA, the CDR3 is TGTGCCTGGAGTCTCTTCGGAGGAGGGGGCCACGAGCAGTACTTC.

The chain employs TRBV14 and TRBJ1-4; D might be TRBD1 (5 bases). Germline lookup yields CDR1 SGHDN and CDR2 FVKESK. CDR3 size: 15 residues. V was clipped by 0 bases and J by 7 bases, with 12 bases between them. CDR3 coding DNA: TGTGCCAGCAGCCAAGAAGCGGGGGAGGGTGAAAAACTGTTTTTT. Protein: CASSQEAGEGEKLFF.

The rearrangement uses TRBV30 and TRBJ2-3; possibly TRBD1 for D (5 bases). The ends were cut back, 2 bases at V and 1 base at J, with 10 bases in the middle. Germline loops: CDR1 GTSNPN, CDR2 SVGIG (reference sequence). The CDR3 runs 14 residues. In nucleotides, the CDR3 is TGTGCCTGGAGTTCCGACAGTGGCACAGATACGCAGTATTTT. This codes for CAWSSDSGTDTQYF.

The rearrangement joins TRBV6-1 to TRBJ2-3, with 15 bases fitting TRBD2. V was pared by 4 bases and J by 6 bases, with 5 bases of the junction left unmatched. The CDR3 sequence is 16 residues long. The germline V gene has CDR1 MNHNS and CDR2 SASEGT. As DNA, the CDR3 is TGTGCCAGCAGTGGCACCGGGACTAGCGGGGGGGATACGCAGTATTTT. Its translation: CASSGTGTSGGDTQYF.

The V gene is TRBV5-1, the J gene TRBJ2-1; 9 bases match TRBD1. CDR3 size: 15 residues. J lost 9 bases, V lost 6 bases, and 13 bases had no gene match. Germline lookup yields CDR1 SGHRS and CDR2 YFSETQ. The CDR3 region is CASTRGATGGPEQFF. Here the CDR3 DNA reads TGCGCCAGCACTAGGGGGGCGACAGGGGGGCCTGAGCAGTTCTTC.

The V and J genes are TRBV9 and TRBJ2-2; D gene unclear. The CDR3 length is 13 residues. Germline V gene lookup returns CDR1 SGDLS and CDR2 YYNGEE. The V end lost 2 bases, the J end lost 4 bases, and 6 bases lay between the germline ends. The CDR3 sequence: CASSVRSTGELFF. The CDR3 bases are TGTGCCAGCAGCGTGAGGAGCACCGGGGAGCTGTTTTTT.

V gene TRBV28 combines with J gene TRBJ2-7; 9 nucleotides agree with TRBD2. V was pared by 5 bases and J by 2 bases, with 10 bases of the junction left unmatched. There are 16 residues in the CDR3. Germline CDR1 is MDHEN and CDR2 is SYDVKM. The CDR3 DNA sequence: TGTGCCAGCAGTCCAACCGCGGGGGGGTTAGCCTACGAGCAGTACTTC. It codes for CASSPTAGGLAYEQYF.

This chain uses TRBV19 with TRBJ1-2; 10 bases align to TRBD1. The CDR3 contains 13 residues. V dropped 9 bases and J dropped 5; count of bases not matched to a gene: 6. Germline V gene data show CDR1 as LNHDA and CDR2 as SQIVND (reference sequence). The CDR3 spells CASRDRGNYGYTF. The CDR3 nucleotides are TGTGCCAGCCGGGACAGGGGTAATTATGGCTACACCTTC.